This T cell receptor (beta chain) was sequenced during a study of shared clonotypes between healthy human individuals. Study at large: Every donor yielded three CD4 naive, three CD4 memory, two CD8 naive and one CD8 memory plate.

The assay was immunoSEQ multiplex PCR, and TCRdb's table has in-frame clones only and misses some. The sample records about 700,000 clones, about 91% being singletons. Naive CD8 populations comprised CD45RO-negative cells positively selected for CCR7, excluding terminally differentiated effector memory CD45RA+ cells. CDR1 is SGHDT and CDR2 is YYEEEE in the germline V gene. V shed 3 bases and J 7 bases; nucleotides not matched to a gene: 16. This CDR3 is 17 amino acids long. Sequenced: naive CD8+ T cells sorted from blood. The receptor's source is a man younger than 40 in good health. This chain connects TRBV5-6 to TRBJ2-3; 8 bases fit TRBD1. CDR3 DNA: TGTGCCAGCAGCTCCCGGGCCAGGGGGCCAGTCGAATATACGCAGTATTTT. Protein sequence: CASSSRARGPVEYTQYF.